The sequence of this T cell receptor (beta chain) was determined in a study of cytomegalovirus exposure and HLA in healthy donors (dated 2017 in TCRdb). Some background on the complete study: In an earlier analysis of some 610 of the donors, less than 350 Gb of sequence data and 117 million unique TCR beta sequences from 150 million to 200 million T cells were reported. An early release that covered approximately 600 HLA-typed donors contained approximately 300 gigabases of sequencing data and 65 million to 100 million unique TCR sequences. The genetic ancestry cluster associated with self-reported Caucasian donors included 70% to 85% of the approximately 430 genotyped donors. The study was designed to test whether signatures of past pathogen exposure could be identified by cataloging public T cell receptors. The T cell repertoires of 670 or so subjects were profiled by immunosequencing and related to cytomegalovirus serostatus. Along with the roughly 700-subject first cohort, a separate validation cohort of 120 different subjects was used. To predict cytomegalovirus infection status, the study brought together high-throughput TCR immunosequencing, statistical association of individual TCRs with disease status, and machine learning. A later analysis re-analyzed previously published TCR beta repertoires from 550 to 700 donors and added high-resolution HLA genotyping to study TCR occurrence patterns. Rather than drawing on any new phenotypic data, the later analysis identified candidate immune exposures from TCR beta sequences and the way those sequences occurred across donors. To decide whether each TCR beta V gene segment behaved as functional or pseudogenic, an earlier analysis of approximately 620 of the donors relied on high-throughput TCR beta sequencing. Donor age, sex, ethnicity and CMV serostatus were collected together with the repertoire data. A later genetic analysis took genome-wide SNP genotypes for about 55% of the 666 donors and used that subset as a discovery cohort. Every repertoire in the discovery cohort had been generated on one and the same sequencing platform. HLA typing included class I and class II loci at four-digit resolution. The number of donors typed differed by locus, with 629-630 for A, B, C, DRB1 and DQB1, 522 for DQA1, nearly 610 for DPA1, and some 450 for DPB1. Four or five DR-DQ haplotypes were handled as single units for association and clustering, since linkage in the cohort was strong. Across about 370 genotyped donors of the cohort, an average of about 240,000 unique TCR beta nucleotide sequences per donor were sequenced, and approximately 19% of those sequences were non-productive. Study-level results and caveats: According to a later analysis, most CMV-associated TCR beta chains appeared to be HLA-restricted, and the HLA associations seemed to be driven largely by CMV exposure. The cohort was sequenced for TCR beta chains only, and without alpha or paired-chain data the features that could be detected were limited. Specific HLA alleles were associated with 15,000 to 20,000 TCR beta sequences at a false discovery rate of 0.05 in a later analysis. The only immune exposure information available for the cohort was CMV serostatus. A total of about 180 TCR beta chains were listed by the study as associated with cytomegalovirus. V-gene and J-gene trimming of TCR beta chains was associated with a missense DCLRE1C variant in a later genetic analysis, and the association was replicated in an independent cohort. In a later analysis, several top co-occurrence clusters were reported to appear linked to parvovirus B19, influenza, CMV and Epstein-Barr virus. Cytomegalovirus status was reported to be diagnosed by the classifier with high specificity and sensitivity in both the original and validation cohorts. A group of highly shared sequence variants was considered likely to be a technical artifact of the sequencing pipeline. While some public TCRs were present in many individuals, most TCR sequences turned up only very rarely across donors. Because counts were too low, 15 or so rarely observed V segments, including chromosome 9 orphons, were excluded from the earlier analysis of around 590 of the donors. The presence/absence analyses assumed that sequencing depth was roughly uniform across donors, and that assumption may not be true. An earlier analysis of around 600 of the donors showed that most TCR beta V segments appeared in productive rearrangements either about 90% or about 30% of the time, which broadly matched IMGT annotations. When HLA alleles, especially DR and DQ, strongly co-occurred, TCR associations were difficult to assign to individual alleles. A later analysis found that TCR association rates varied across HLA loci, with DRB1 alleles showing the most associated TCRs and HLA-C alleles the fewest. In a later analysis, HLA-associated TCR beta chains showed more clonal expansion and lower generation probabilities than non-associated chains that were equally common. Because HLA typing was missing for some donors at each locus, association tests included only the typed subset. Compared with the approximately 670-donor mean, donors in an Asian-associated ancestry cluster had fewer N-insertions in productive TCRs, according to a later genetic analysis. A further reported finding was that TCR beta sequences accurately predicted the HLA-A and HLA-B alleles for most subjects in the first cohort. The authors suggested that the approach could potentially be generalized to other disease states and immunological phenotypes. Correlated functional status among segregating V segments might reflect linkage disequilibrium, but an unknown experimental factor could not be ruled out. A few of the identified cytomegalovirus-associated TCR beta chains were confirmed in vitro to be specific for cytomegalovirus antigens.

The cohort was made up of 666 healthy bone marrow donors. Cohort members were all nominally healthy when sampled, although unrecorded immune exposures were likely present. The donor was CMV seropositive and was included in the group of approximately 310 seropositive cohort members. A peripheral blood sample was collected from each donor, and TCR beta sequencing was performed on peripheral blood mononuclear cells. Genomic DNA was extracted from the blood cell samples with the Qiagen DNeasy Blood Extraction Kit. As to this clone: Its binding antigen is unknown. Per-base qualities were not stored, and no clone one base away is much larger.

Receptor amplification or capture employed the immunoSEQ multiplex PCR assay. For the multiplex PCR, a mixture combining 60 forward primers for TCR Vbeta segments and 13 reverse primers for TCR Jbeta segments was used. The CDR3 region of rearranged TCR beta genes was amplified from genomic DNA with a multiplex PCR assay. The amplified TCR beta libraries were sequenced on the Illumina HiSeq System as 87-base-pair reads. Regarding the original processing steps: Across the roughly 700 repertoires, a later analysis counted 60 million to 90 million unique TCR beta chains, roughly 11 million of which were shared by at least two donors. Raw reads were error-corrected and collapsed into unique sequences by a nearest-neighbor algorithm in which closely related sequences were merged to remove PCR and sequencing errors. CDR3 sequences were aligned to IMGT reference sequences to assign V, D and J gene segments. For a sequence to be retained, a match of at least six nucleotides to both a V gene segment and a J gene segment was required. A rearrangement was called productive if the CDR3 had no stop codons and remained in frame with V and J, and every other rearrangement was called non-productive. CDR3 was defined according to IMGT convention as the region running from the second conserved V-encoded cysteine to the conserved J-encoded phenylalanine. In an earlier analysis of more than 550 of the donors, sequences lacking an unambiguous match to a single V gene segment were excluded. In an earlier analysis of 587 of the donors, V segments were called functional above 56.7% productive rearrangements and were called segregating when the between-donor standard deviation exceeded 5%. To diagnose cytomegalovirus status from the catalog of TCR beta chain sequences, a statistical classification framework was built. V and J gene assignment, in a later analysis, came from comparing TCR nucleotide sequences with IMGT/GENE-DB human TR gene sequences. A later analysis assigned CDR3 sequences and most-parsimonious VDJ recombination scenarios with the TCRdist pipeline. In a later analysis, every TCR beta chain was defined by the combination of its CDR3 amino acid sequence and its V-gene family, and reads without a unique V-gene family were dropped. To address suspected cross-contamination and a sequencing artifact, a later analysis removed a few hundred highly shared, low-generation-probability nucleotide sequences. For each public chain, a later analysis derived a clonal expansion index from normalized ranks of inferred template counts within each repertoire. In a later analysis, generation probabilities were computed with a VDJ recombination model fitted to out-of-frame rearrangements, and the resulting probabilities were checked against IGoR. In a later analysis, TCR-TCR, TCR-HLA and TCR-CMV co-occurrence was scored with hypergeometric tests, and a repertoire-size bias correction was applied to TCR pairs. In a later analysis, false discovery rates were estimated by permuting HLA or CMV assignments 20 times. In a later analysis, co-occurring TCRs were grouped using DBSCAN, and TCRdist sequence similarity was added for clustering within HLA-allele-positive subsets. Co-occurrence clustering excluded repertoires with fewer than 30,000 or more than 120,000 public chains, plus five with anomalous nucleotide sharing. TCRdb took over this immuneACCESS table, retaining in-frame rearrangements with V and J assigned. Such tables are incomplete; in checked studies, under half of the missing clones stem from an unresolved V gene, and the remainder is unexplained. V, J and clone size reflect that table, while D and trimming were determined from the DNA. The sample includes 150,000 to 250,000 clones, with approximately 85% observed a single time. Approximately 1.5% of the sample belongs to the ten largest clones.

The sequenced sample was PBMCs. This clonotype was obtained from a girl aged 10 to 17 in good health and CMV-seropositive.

The nucleotides read TGTGCCAGCAGCTCACTAGCGGGGGCTGGGGATACGCAGTATTTT. It encodes CASSSLAGAGDTQYF. Recombination linked TRBV7-2 to TRBJ2-3; a stretch of 11 junction bases matches TRBD2. Reading the germline V gene gives CDR1 SGHTA and CDR2 FQGNSA. Relative to germline, V is missing 4 bases and J is missing 6 bases, with 6 bases of the junction outside any gene match. The CDR3 sequence holds 15 residues, the cysteine and phenylalanine included. Only the CDR3 portion is preserved as DNA: 45 bases, with reading frame beginning at the first base.